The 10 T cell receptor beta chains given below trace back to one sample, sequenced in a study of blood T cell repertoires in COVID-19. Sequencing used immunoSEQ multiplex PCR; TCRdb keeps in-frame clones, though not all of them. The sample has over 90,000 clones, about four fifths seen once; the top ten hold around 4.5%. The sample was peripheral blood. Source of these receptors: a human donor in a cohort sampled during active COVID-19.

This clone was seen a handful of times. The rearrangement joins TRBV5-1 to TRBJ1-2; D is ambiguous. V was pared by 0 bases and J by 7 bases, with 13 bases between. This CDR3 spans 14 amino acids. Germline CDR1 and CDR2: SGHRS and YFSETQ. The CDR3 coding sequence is TGCGCCAGCAGCTTGGAAAGCTTTACGGGTGGCTACACCTTC. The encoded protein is CASSLESFTGGYTF.

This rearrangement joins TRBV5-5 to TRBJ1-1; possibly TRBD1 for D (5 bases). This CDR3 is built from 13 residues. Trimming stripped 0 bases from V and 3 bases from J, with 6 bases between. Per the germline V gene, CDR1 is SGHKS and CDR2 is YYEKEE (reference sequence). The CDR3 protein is CASSLVGDTEAFF. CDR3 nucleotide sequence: TGTGCCAGCAGCTTGGTAGGGGACACTGAAGCTTTCTTT. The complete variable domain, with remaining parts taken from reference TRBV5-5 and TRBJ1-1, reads DAGVTQSPTHLIKTRGQQVTLRCSPISGHKSVSWYQQVLGQGPQFIFQYYEKEERGRGNFPDRFSARQFPNYSSELNVNALLLGDSALYLCASSLVGDTEAFFGQGTRLTVV.

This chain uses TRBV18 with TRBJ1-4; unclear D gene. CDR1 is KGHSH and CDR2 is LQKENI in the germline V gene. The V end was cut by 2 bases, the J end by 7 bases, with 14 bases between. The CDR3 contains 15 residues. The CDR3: CASSPRGALGEKLFF. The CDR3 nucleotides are TGTGCCAGCTCACCAAGAGGCGCCCTGGGTGAAAAACTGTTTTTT.

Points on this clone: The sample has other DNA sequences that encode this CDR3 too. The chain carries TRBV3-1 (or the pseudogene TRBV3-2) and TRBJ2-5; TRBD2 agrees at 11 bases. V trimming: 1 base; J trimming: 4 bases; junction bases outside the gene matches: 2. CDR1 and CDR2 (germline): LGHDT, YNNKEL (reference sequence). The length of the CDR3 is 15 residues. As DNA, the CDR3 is TGTGCCAGCAGCCAAGCCCTAGCGGGGGGAGAGACCCAGTACTTC. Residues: CASSQALAGGETQYF.

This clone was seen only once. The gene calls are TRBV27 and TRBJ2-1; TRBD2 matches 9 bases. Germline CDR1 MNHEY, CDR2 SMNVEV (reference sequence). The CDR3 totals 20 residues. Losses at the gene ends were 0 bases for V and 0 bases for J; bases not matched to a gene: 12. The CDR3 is CASSLSGQGRGGSSYNEQFF. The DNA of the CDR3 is TGTGCCAGCAGTTTATCAGGGCAGGGGCGGGGGGGTAGCTCCTACAATGAGCAGTTCTTC.

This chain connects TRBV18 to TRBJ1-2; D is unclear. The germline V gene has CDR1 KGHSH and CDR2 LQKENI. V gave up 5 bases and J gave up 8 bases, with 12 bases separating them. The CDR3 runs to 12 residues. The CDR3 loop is CASSSAAGGYTF. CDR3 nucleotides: TGTGCCAGCTCATCGGCTGCGGGAGGCTACACCTTC.

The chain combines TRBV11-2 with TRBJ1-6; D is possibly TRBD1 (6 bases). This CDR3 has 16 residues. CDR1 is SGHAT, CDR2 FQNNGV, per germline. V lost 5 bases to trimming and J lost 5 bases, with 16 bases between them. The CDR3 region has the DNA TGTGCCAGCAGCCAGCGTGGGGCAGGGGATAATTCACCCCTCCACTTT. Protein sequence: CASSQRGAGDNSPLHF.

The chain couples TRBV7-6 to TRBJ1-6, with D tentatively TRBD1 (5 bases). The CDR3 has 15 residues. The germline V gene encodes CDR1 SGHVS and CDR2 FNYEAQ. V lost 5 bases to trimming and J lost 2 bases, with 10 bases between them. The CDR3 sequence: CASSRGTAYNSPLHF. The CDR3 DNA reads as TGTGCCAGCAGCCGCGGGACGGCCTATAATTCACCCCTCCACTTT. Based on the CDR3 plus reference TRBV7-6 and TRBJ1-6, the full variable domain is GAGVSQSPRYKVTKRGQDVALRCDPISGHVSLYWYRQALGQGPEFLTYFNYEAQQDKSGLPNDRFSAERPEGSISTLTIQRTEQRDSAMYRCASSRGTAYNSPLHFGNGTRLTVT.

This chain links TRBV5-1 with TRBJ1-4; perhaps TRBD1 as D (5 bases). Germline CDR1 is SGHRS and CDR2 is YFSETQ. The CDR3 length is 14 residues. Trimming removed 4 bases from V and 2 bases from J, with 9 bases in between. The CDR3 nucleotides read TGCGCCAGCAGCCCGACAGCGACTAATGAAAAACTGTTTTTT. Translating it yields CASSPTATNEKLFF.

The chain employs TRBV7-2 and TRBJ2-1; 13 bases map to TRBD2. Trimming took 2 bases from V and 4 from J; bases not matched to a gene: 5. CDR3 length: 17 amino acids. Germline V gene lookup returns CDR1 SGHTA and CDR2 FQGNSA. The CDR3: CASSLPTSGGRYNEQFF. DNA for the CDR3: TGTGCCAGCAGCTTACCGACTAGCGGGGGGCGTTACAATGAGCAGTTCTTC.